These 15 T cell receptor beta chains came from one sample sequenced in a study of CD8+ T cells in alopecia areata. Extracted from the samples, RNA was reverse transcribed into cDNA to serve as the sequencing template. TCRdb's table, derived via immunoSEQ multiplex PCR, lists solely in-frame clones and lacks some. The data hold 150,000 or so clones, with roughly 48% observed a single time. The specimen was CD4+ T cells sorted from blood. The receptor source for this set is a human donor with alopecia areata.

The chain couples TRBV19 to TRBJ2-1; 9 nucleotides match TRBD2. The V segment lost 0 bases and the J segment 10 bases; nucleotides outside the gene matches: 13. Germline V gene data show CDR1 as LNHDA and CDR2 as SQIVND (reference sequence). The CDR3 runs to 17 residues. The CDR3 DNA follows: TGTGCCAGTAGTATAGACGGGACTAGCTGGACAGTTTGGGAGCAGTTCTTC. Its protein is CASSIDGTSWTVWEQFF.

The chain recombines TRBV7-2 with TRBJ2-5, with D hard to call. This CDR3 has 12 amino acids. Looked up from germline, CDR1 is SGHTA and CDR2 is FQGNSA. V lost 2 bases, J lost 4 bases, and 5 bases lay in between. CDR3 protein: CASSLLRETQYF. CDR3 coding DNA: TGTGCCAGCAGCTTACTGAGAGAGACCCAGTACTTC.

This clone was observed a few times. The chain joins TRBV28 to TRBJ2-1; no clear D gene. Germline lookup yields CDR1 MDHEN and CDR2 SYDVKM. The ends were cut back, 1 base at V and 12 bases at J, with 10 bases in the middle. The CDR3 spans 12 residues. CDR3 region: CASSLSPIGQFF. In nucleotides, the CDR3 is TGTGCCAGCAGTTTATCGCCCATCGGGCAGTTCTTC.

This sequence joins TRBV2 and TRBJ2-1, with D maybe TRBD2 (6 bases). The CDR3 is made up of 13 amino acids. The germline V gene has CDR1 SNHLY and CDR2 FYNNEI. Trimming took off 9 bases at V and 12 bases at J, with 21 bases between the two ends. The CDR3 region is CASYHRSSGGQFF. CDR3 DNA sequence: TGTGCCAGTTACCATCGGAGTTCCGGGGGGCAGTTCTTC.

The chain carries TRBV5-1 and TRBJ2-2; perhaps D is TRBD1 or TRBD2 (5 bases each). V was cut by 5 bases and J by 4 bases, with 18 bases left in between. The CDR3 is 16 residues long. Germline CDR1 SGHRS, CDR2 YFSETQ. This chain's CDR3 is CASSLPKTGGTGELFF. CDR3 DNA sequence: TGCGCCAGCAGTTTGCCGAAGACTGGGGGCACCGGGGAGCTGTTTTTT.

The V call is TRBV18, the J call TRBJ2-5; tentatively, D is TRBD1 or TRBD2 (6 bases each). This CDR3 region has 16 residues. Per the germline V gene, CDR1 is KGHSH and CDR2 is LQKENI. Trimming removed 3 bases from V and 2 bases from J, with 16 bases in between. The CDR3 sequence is CASSPGGSAAQETQYF. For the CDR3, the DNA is TGTGCCAGCTCACCGGGGGGCTCGGCGGCACAAGAGACCCAGTACTTC.

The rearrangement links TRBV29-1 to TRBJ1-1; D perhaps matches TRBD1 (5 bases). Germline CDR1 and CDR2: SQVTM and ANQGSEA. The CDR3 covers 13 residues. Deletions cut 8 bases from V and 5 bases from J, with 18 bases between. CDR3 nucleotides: TGCAGCATCCAGACCGGGGGGAGTACTGAAGCTTTCTTT. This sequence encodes CSIQTGGSTEAFF.

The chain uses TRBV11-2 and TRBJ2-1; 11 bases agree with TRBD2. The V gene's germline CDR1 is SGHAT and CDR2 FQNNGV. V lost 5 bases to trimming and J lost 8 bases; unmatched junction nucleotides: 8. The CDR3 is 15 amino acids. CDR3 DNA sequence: TGTGCCAGCAGCCGTGCCGGGACTAGCGGTGATGAGCAGTTCTTC. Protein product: CASSRAGTSGDEQFF.

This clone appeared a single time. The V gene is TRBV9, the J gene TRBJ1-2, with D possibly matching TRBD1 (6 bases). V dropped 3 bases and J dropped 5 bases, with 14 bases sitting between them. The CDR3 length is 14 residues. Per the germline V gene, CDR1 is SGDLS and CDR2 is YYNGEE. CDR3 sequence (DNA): TGTGCCAGCAGCGGCCGGGACAAGTGGTATGGCTACACCTTC. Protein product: CASSGRDKWYGYTF.

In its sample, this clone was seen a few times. CDR3 residues: CASVSVTSTDTQYF. DNA of the CDR3: TGTGCCAGCGTTTCGGTGACTAGCACAGATACGCAGTATTTT. This chain links TRBV28 with TRBJ2-3; D gene ambiguous. Looked up from germline, CDR1 is MDHEN and CDR2 is SYDVKM. The CDR3 length is 14 residues. V lost 8 bases, J lost 0 bases, and 12 bases lay in between.

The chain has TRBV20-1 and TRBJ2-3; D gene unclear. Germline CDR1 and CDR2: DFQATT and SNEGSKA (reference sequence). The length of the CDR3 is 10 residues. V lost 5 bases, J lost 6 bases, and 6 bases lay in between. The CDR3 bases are TGCAGTGCTGGCTGGGATACGCAGTATTTT. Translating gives CSAGWDTQYF.

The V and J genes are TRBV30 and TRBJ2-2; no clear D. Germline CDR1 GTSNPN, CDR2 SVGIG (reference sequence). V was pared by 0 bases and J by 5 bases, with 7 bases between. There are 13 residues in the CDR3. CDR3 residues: CAWSVQTTGELFF. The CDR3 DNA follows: TGTGCCTGGAGTGTACAGACGACCGGGGAGCTGTTTTTT.

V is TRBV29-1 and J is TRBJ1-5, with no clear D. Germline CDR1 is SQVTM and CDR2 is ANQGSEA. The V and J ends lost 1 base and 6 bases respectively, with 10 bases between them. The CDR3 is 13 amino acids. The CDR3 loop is CSVEGALGQPQHF. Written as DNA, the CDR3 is TGCAGCGTTGAAGGGGCGTTAGGTCAGCCCCAGCATTTT.

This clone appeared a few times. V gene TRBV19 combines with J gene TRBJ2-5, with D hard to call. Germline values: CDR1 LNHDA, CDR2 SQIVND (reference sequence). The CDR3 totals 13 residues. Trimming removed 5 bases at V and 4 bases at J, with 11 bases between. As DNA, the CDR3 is TGTGCCAGTAGTCCAAGAAAGGGAGAGACCCAGTACTTC. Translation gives CASSPRKGETQYF.

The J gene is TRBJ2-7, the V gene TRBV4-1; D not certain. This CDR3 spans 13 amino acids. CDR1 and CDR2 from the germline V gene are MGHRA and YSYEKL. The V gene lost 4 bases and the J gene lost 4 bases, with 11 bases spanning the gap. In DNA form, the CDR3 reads TGCGCCAGCAGCCCCAGTCCGTTTTACGAGCAGTACTTC. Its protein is CASSPSPFYEQYF.